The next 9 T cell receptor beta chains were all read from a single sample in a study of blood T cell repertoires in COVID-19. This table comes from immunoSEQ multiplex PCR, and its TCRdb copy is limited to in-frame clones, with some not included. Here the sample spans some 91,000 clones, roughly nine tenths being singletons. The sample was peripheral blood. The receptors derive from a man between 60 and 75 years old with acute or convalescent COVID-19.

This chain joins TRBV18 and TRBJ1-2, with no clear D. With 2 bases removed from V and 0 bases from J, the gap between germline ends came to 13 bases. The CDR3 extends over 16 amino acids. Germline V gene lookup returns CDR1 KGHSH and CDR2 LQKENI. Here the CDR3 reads CASSPNGQEANYGYTF. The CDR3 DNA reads TGTGCCAGCTCACCAAACGGGCAGGAGGCTAACTATGGCTACACCTTC.

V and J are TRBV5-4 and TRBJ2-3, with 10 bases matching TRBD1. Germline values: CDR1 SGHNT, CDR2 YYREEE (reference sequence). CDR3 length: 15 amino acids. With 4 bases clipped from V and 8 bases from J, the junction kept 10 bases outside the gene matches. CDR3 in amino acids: CASSLDRGRAPTQYF. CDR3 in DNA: TGTGCCAGCAGCCTAGACAGGGGGCGGGCTCCTACGCAGTATTTT. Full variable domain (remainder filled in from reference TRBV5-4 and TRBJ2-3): ETGVTQSPTHLIKTRGQQVTLRCSSQSGHNTVSWYQQALGQGPQFIFQYYREEENGRGNFPPRFSGLQFPNYSSELNVNALELDDSALYLCASSLDRGRAPTQYFGPGTRLTVL.

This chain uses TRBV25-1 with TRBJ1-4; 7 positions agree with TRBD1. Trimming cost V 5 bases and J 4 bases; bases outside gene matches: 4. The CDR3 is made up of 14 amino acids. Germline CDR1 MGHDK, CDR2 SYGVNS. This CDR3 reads CASSTGQSNEKLFF. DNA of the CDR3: TGTGCCAGCAGTACGGGACAGAGTAATGAAAAACTGTTTTTT.

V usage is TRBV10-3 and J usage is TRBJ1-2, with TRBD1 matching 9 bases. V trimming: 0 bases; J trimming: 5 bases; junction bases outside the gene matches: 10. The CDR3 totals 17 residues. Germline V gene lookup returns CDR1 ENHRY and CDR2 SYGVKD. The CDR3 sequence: CAISESAGGTGMYGYTF. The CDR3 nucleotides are TGTGCCATCAGTGAGTCTGCTGGCGGGACAGGGATGTATGGCTACACCTTC.

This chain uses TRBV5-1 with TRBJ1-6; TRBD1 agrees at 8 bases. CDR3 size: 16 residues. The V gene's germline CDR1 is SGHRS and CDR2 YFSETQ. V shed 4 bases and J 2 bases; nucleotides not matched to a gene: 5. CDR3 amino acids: CASSPGQGTYNSPLHF. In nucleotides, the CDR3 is TGCGCCAGCAGCCCCGGACAGGGTACCTATAATTCACCCCTCCACTTT.

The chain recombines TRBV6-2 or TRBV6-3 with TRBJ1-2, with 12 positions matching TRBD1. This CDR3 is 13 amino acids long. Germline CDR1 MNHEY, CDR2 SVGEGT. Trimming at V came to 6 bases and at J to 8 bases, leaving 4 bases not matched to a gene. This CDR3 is CASSRDRGQGYTF. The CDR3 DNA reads TGTGCCAGCAGCCGGGACAGGGGGCAAGGCTACACCTTC.

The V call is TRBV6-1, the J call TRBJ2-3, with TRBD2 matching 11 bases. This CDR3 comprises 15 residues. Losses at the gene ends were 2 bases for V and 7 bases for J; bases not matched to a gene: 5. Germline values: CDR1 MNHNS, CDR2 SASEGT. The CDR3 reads CASSEIAGGLNTQYF. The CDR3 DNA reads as TGTGCCAGCAGTGAAATAGCGGGGGGGCTTAATACGCAGTATTTT.

The CDR3 region has the DNA TGCGCCAGCAGCAGGGCAGGGGGGAACACTGAAGCTTTCTTT. It specifies CASSRAGGNTEAFF. The chain links TRBV5-1 to TRBJ1-1, with TRBD1 matching over 7 bases. J was trimmed by 1 base and V by 4 bases; bases with no gene match: 4. Germline V lookup: CDR1 SGHRS, CDR2 YFSETQ. This CDR3 has 14 amino acids.

For the CDR3, the DNA is TGTGCCAGCAGTTTTGACAGGGCCACTATTGGCTACACCTTC. Encoded protein: CASSFDRATIGYTF. The chain joins TRBV6-5 to TRBJ1-2; 7 nucleotides align to TRBD1. Germline V gives CDR1 MNHEY, CDR2 SVGAGI. V lost 4 bases and J lost 7; bases outside the gene matches: 9. The CDR3 runs to 14 residues.